One sample yielded the 2 T cell receptor beta chains listed below, sequenced in a study of beta chain features in type 1 diabetes. The whole isolated RNA underwent reverse transcription, so sequencing captured expressed TCRB transcripts. TCRdb's table, derived via immunoSEQ multiplex PCR, lists solely in-frame clones and lacks some. Of hundreds of thousands of clones listed, approximately 30% are singletons. The specimen was naive CD4+ T cells from blood. The receptors derive from a man between 18 and 35 years old in good health.

The V call is TRBV5-1, the J call TRBJ2-1, with TRBD2 identical over 7 bases. Germline values: CDR1 SGHRS, CDR2 YFSETQ. V shed 2 bases and J 6 bases; nucleotides not matched to a gene: 17. CDR3 length equals 18 residues. CDR3 residues: CASSFGDGLVRESNEQFF. CDR3 coding DNA: TGCGCCAGCAGCTTTGGAGACGGACTAGTGCGGGAGAGCAATGAGCAGTTCTTC.

This chain uses TRBV29-1 with TRBJ2-5, with a tentative D call TRBD2 (6 bases). CDR3 length: 13 residues. Trimming took 7 bases from V and 2 from J, leaving 14 bases between them. Germline values: CDR1 SQVTM, CDR2 ANQGSEA. CDR3 sequence (DNA): TGCAGCGGCGCGGGGATTACTCAAGAGACCCAGTACTTC. Protein product: CSGAGITQETQYF.